A selection of T cell receptor beta chains follows, all from one sample in a study of cytomegalovirus exposure and HLA in healthy donors. Repertoires were generated with immunoSEQ multiplex PCR, while TCRdb's copy carries only in-frame clones and drops some. The table includes approximately 85,000 clones, 80% detected once. The sequencing sample was made of PBMCs. The receptors stem from a man aged 25 to 45 in good health and CMV-seronegative. The CDR3 runs from the conserved cysteine through the conserved F or W. A D gene is named only where the DNA matches it firmly. Not every row has a clone size; where given, it reads once, few, many or a size class.

>TRBV7-9|TRBJ1-4|.|.
CASSSLMEPGEKLFF
TGTGCCAGCAGCTCCCTCATGGAGCCCGGTGAAAAACTGTTTTTT
>TRBV30|TRBJ1-6|TRBD1|once
CAWNINRGLPGSPLHF
TGTGCCTGGAACATTAACAGGGGGCTACCGGGTTCACCCCTCCACTTT
>TRBV25-1|TRBJ2-7|TRBD1|.
CASSPGTGAYEQYF
TGTGCCAGCAGTCCAGGGACAGGAGCCTACGAGCAGTACTTC
>TRBV18|TRBJ2-1|.|.
CASSRRDVSYNEQFF
TGTGCCAGCTCACGACGGGATGTCTCCTACAATGAGCAGTTCTTC
>TRBV13|TRBJ1-1|TRBD1|.
CASSPWDRGGTEAFF
TGTGCCAGCAGCCCCTGGGACAGGGGCGGCACTGAAGCTTTCTTT
>TRBV27|TRBJ2-1|TRBD2|once
CASSPLRSGGYNEQFF
TGTGCCAGCAGTCCCCTTAGGAGCGGGGGGTACAATGAGCAGTTCTTC
>TRBV9|TRBJ2-7|.|.
CASSVGGPPYEQYF
TGTGCCAGCAGCGTGGGGGGGCCTCCCTACGAGCAGTACTTC
>TRBV5-1|TRBJ1-4|TRBD1|few
CASSLTGANEKLFF
TGCGCCAGCAGCTTGACAGGGGCTAATGAAAAACTGTTTTTT
>TRBV5-1|TRBJ1-5|.|.
CASRPPGREHQPQHF
TGCGCCAGCAGACCCCCCGGCAGGGAACATCAGCCCCAGCATTTT
>TRBV6-1|TRBJ2-7|TRBD1|.
CASLVGQGAYEQYF
TGTGCCAGCTTGGTGGGACAGGGGGCCTACGAGCAGTACTTC
>TRBV9|TRBJ1-3|.|.
CASSVVGANSGNTIYF
TGTGCCAGCAGCGTAGTAGGGGCTAACTCTGGAAACACCATATATTTT
>TRBV27|TRBJ1-5|TRBD1|.
CASSLGQGSNQPQHF
TGTGCCAGCAGTTTAGGACAGGGGAGCAATCAGCCCCAGCATTTT
>TRBV7-3|TRBJ2-1|TRBD2|.
CASSPTSGRGGDEQFF
TGTGCCAGCAGCCCAACCTCGGGGCGGGGGGGGGATGAGCAGTTCTTC
>TRBV9|TRBJ2-3|.|.
CASSASGFSDTQYF
TGTGCCAGCAGCGCCTCAGGGTTTTCAGATACGCAGTATTTT
>TRBV7-2|TRBJ2-1|TRBD2|.
CASSLVGAGGDEQFF
TGTGCCAGCAGCTTAGTAGGGGCGGGGGGAGATGAGCAGTTCTTC
>TRBV20-1|TRBJ2-5|.|once
CSARDRETQYF
TGCAGTGCTAGAGATCGGGAGACCCAGTACTTC
>TRBV15|TRBJ2-5|.|.
CATSRVIGSGETQYF
TGTGCCACCAGCAGAGTAATCGGGTCGGGGGAGACCCAGTACTTC
>TRBV15|TRBJ2-7|TRBD1|.
CATSGQGWREQYF
TGTGCCACCAGCGGACAGGGCTGGAGAGAGCAGTACTTC
>TRBV20-1|TRBJ2-2|TRBD1|.
CSARVRGKLFF
TGCAGTGCTAGAGTCAGGGGGAAGCTGTTTTTT
>TRBV5-1|TRBJ2-5|.|.
CASSLVTTGETQYF
TGCGCCAGCAGCTTGGTCACCACAGGGGAGACCCAGTACTTC
>TRBV6-4|TRBJ2-1|TRBD1|.
CASSLDRDNEQFF
TGTGCCAGCAGTCTGGACAGGGACAATGAGCAGTTCTTC
>TRBV9|TRBJ2-3|.|.
CASSVDPGTTDTQYF
TGTGCCAGCAGCGTAGATCCGGGTACGACAGATACGCAGTATTTT